A selection of T cell receptor beta chains follows, all from one sample in a study of read filtering for tumor transcriptome and immune sequencing. TCRdb reprocessed the reads via MiXCR and lists one record per CDR3 protein. The sample has approximately 38,000 distinct CDR3 sequences; approximately 15% are singletons. Sequencing was done on a sample of a population of CD138-negative cells sorted from bone marrow. The receptors shown here come from a donor at least 40 years old with multiple myeloma. CDR3s include the opening cysteine and the closing phenylalanine or tryptophan. A D gene is named only where the DNA matches it firmly. Only some rows state a clone size, as once, few, many or a class for expanded clones.

clone size | J gene | V gene | CDR3 length | D gene | CDR3 protein | CDR3 DNA
many | TRBJ1-3 | TRBV29-1 | 13 | TRBD1 | CSVAQGARNTIYF | TGCAGCGTCGCCCAGGGGGCGAGAAACACCATATATTTT
many | TRBJ2-1 | TRBV2 | 14 | TRBD2 | CASSKREGYNEQFF | TGTGCCAGCAGTAAGCGGGAGGGGTACAATGAGCAGTTCTTC
few | TRBJ1-1 | TRBV18 | 16 | TRBD1 | CASSPGTGALNTEAFF | TGTGCCAGCTCCCCAGGGACAGGGGCCTTGAACACTGAAGCTTTCTTT
many | TRBJ1-1 | TRBV29-1 | 14 | - | CSVETRTMNTEAFF | TGCAGCGTTGAGACAAGAACTATGAACACTGAAGCTTTCTTT
many | TRBJ2-7 | TRBV7-2 | 14 | - | CASSPLISAYEQYF | TGTGCCAGCAGCCCGCTTATAAGCGCCTACGAGCAGTACTTC
many | TRBJ2-1 | TRBV3-1 | 13 | - | CASSTGTAPVQFF | TGTGCCAGCAGCACGGGGACCGCCCCGGTGCAGTTCTTC
many | TRBJ2-1 | TRBV20-1 | 16 | TRBD2 | CSARGTSGLSDNEQFF | TGCAGTGCTAGAGGGACTAGCGGCCTCTCGGACAATGAGCAGTTCTTC
many | TRBJ1-5 | TRBV6-5 | 15 | TRBD1 | CASSSGTGGNQPQHF | TGTGCCAGCAGTTCCGGGACAGGGGGCAATCAGCCCCAGCATTTT
many | TRBJ1-5 | TRBV29-1 | 13 | TRBD1 | CSARQGTNQPQHF | TGCAGCGCCAGACAGGGTACCAATCAGCCCCAGCATTTT
- | TRBJ2-7 | TRBV7-9 | 12 | - | CASSRTRYEQYF | TGTGCCAGCAGCCGGACCAGATACGAGCAGTACTTC
many | TRBJ1-5 | TRBV5-6 | 15 | - | CASSVATGINQPQHF | TGTGCCAGCAGCGTAGCCACAGGGATCAATCAGCCCCAGCATTTT
- | TRBJ2-7 | TRBV7-2 | 15 | TRBD1 | CASSAAGTGVHEQYF | TGTGCCAGCAGCGCAGCCGGGACAGGGGTACACGAGCAGTACTTC
few | TRBJ2-1 | TRBV5-1 | 14 | - | CASSLLVSHNEQFF | TGCGCCAGCAGCTTACTAGTTTCCCACAATGAGCAGTTCTTC
many | TRBJ1-1 | TRBV5-5 | 15 | TRBD1 | CASSLKDRVDSEAFF | TGTGCCAGCAGCTTGAAGGACAGGGTGGACTCTGAAGCTTTCTTT
many | TRBJ2-1 | TRBV28 | 14 | - | CASNPSRGLNEQFF | TGTGCCAGCAATCCATCAAGGGGCCTCAATGAGCAGTTCTTC
many | TRBJ2-3 | TRBV7-2 | 16 | TRBD2 | CASSLRRRESTDTQYF | TGTGCCAGCAGCTTAAGGCGGCGGGAGAGCACAGATACGCAGTATTTT
few | TRBJ1-5 | TRBV28 | 13 | TRBD1 | CASLGQNNQPQHF | TGTGCCAGCCTGGGACAGAACAATCAGCCCCAGCATTTT
- | TRBJ2-6 | TRBV5-1 | 17 | - | CASSLLGTSSGANVLTF | TGCGCCAGCAGCTTGCTAGGGACCTCTTCTGGGGCCAACGTCCTGACTTTC
- | TRBJ2-1 | TRBV12-3/TRBV12-4 | 14 | TRBD2 | CASLLSGINNEQFF | TGTGCCAGCCTCCTCAGCGGGATAAACAATGAGCAGTTCTTC
many | TRBJ2-2 | TRBV29-1 | 14 | - | CSVEHRPNTGELFF | TGCAGCGTTGAGCACAGGCCGAACACCGGGGAGCTGTTTTTT
many | TRBJ1-4 | TRBV2 | 16 | - | CASSDSGMIGNEKLFF | TGTGCCAGCAGTGATTCAGGGATGATAGGAAATGAAAAACTGTTTTTT
- | TRBJ2-1 | TRBV20-1 | 14 | TRBD2 | CSANSGRAWNEQFF | TGCAGTGCTAATAGCGGGAGGGCATGGAATGAGCAGTTCTTC
many | TRBJ2-1 | TRBV28 | 15 | - | CASSSSGARYNEQFF | TGTGCCAGCAGTTCCTCGGGAGCTCGTTACAATGAGCAGTTCTTC
many | TRBJ2-3 | TRBV5-1 | 16 | TRBD2 | CASSPGPSGTADTQYF | TGCGCCAGCAGCCCAGGCCCTAGCGGGACAGCAGATACGCAGTATTTT
- | TRBJ1-2 | TRBV12-3/TRBV12-4 | 13 | - | CASSLREGYGYTF | TGTGCCAGCAGTTTGCGGGAAGGCTATGGCTACACCTTC
many | TRBJ2-1 | TRBV7-6 | 13 | TRBD1 | CASSRDRYNEQFF | TGTGCCAGCAGCAGGGACAGGTACAATGAGCAGTTCTTC
many | TRBJ2-3 | TRBV4-3 | 14 | - | CASSQDGQLDTQYF | TGCGCCAGCAGCCAAGATGGACAGCTAGATACGCAGTATTTT
many | TRBJ2-1 | TRBV10-3 | 12 | TRBD1 | CAISRTGLEQFF | TGTGCCATCAGCCGGACAGGGCTAGAGCAGTTCTTC
many | TRBJ2-7 | TRBV5-1 | 14 | - | CASSLELAGYEQYF | TGCGCCAGCAGCTTGGAACTAGCTGGGTACGAGCAGTACTTC
many | TRBJ2-3 | TRBV12-3/TRBV12-4 | 19 | TRBD2 | CASSIGRLAGGGRTDTQYF | TGTGCCAGCAGCATAGGCCGGCTAGCGGGAGGGGGTCGCACAGATACGCAGTATTTT
medium-sized | TRBJ1-5 | TRBV6-2/TRBV6-3 | 12 | - | CASSATAQPQHF | TGTGCCAGCAGTGCGACAGCTCAGCCCCAGCATTTT
many | TRBJ2-7 | TRBV11-3 | 14 | TRBD2 | CASSFGTSGYEQYF | TGTGCCAGCAGCTTCGGGACTAGCGGCTACGAGCAGTACTTC
many | TRBJ2-3 | TRBV28 | 15 | TRBD2 | CASSPLAGGPDTQYF | TGTGCCAGCAGTCCATTAGCGGGAGGGCCAGATACGCAGTATTTT
many | TRBJ2-1 | TRBV6-2/TRBV6-3 | 16 | TRBD1 | CASSYSFGQGAHEQFF | TGTGCCAGCAGTTACTCATTCGGACAGGGGGCGCATGAGCAGTTCTTC
many | TRBJ2-2 | TRBV6-1 | 11 | - | CASMRTGELFF | TGTGCCAGCATGAGGACCGGGGAGCTGTTTTTT
few | TRBJ2-2 | TRBV6-2/TRBV6-3 | 16 | - | CASNLLGTGNTGELFF | TGTGCCAGCAATCTTCTCGGGACTGGAAACACCGGGGAGCTGTTTTTT
many | TRBJ2-7 | TRBV7-6 | 14 | - | CASSLGGLTYEQYF | TGTGCCAGCAGCTTAGGCGGGTTGACCTACGAGCAGTACTTC
many | TRBJ1-1 | TRBV4-1 | 14 | - | CASSQELGVQGAFF | TGCGCCAGCAGCCAAGAATTAGGGGTACAGGGAGCTTTCTTT
- | TRBJ1-1 | TRBV5-1 | 13 | TRBD1 | CASSGQGLTEAFF | TGCGCCTCCTCGGGACAGGGATTGACTGAAGCTTTCTTT
many | TRBJ2-1 | TRBV14 | 16 | - | CASSHTGGVWYNEQFF | TGTGCCAGCAGCCATACAGGGGGGGTTTGGTACAATGAGCAGTTCTTC
many | TRBJ1-4 | TRBV21-1 | 14 | - | CASSKRSTNEKLFF | TGTGCCAGCAGCAAAAGAAGCACTAATGAAAAACTGTTTTTT